This T cell receptor beta chain was sequenced during a study of shared clonotypes between healthy human individuals. V dropped 2 bases and J dropped 3 bases, with 17 bases sitting between them. The CDR3 totals 16 residues. The germline gives CDR1 SGHDT, CDR2 YYEEEE. Each of the donors was a healthy adult who was HIV-negative and had not had a recent acute infection or vaccination. As for this clone: The target antigen is unknown.

Study-wide points: Tissues were not sampled, only blood, and their repertoires likely differ.

The protocol was immunoSEQ multiplex PCR, while the TCRdb copy is restricted to in-frame clones and leaves out a portion. The table records more than 450,000 clones, around 74% of them present only once. The sample comprised PBMCs. The chain joins TRBV5-6 to TRBJ1-2; tentative D call: TRBD1 (6 bases). This TCR was recovered from a woman between 35 and 50 years old in good health. Some clones in this sample may be carry-over from other donors' samples. The CDR3 DNA is TGTGCCAGCAGCTTTGGGACTGGGGGCGCAGACTATGGCTACACCTTC. Translating gives CASSFGTGGADYGYTF.